The entry below gives a single TCR beta chain sequence along with its context. It lacks a known antigen. No qualities accompany the bases; no much larger clone lies one base away. This sample was taken from a study of monozygotic twins with cystic fibrosis (dated by TCRdb to 2020 to 2023). The study in broad terms: Barcoded libraries were prepared with approximately 16 PCR cycles from three micrograms of fragmented DNA. The study compared TCR beta repertoires within and between 16 monozygotic twin pairs with cystic fibrosis to assess genetic influence on V and J gene usage. The cohort included ten female and six male twin pairs, mostly children and adolescents, aged roughly 2.0 to 36.4 years with a median of roughly 10 years. Twins were ranked among roughly 970 cohort participants for weight-for-height and FEVPerc (FEV1 disease centile) at the day of blood sampling. Data for three of the twin pairs had been reported earlier in a different context.

The twin pairs came from the European Cystic Fibrosis Twin and Sibling Study Cohort, which recruited patients from 150 or so CF clinics across 14 European countries. Zygosity and CFTR genotype were confirmed in-house, and zygosity was tested by multiplex PCR of nine short tandem repeat loci. Peripheral blood was sampled from each twin, and clinical parameters were recorded on the day of blood sampling. Phenol/chloroform extraction was used to isolate genomic DNA from peripheral blood cells, and the DNA was then kept in TE buffer at 4 degrees C. Following the manufacturer's instructions, TCR beta CDR3 regions were amplified by multiplex PCR with the immunoSEQ immune profiling system. Sequencing was performed on an Illumina NextSeq system. Processing in the source paper ran as follows. Sequence data were processed on the immunoSEQ Analyzer platform, and clonality was computed as the square root of Simpson's index of productive rearrangements. Similarity in V and J usage was measured by Jensen-Shannon distance, and OLGA was used to compute CDR3 generation probabilities. The researchers looked up shared CDR3 sequences in the immuneACCESS database (August 2020) and in VDJdb (December 2020). In TCRdb, the immuneACCESS table is reduced to in-frame sequences with V and J assigned. These tables do not hold every clone; where another copy was compared, an unresolved V gene accounts for under half, and the others remain unexplained. Clone size and the V and J calls come from that table; the DNA yielded D and trimming. For this sample the table gives over 15,000 clones, of which 95% to 98% were detected only once. Less than 2% of the sample rests with the top ten.

The CDR3 covers 18 residues, taking in both the cysteine and the phenylalanine. The retained sequence is limited to the CDR3, 54 bases, with the frame set at the first base. As encoded in the germline V gene, CDR1 is LGHNT while CDR2 is FRNRAP. Trimming accounts for 3 bases at V and 0 bases at J, while the number of junction bases matched to no gene is 7. Here is what the overall study found, with its caveats: The greatest similarity to the co-twin was observed for V gene usage in 13 of 16 pairs and for J usage in 8 of 16 pairs, which suggested genetic constraints. Simpson clonality tended to be low (median approximately 0.01), which suggests a naive-dominated repertoire, although clonality was higher in the most severely affected patients. The cohort was small, and the number of shared CDR3s showed no association with age, concordance or disease severity. Significantly higher nucleotide-identical clonotype sharing was observed within monozygotic CF twin pairs than between unrelated CF individuals (P = 0.000026, Mann-Whitney).

The sequence was obtained from a woman aged 30 to 39 with cystic fibrosis. Sequenced material: blood. In this chain, TRBV12-5 is recombined with TRBJ2-1; TRBD2 lines up with 11 middle nucleotides. The CDR3 protein is CASGFFPSGGTSYNEQFF. The bases are TGTGCTAGTGGTTTTTTTCCTAGCGGGGGGACCTCCTACAATGAGCAGTTCTTC.